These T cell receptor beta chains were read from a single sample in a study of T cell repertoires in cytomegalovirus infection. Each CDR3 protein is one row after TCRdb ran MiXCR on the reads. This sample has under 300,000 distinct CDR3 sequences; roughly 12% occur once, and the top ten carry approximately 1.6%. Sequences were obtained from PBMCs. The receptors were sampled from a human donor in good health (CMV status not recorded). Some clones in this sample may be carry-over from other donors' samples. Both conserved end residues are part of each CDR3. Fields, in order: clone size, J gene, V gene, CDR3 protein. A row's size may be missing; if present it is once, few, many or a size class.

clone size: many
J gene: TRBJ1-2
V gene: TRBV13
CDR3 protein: CASSTRTGGRTGYTF

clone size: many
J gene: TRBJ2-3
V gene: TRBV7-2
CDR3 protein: CASSFSDSSTDTQYF

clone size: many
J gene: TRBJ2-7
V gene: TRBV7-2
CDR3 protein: CASSQDRASYEQYF

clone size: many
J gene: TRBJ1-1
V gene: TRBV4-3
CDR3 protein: CASSHGPWDTEAFF

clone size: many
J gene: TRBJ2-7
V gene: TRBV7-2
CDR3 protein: CASSLEGPLAGAYEQYF

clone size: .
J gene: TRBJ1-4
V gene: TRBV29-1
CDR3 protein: CSVGVGGGNEKLFF

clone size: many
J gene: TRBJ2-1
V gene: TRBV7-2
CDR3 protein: CASSPGDILPNEQFF

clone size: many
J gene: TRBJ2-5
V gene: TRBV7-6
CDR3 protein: CASSIAPRTGGGETQYF

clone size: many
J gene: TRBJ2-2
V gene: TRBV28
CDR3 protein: CASSLSFPGELFF

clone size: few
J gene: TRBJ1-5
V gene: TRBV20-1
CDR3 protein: CSASGSGTGVGQPQHF

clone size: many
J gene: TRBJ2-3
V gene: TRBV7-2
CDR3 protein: CASSFGVAADTQYF

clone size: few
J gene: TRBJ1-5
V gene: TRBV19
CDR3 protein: CASSPRGGAGNQPQHF

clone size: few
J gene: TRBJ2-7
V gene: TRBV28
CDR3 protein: CASTPPQGAYEQYF

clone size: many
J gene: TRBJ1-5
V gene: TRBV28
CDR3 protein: CASSLTGEFNQPQHF

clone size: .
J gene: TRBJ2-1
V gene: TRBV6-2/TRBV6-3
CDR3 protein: CASSYSGQVGSEQFF

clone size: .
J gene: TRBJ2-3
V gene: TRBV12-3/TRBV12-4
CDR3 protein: CDSSLRTADTQYF

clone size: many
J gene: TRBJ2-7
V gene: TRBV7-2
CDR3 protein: CASILYSGGQDEQYF

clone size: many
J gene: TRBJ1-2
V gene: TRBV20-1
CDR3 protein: CSAREGGDGYTF

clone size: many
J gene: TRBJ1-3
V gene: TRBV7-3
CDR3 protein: CASSAGGGKTGNTIYF

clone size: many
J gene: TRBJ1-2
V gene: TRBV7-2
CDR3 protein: CASSRTQGSGIYGYTF

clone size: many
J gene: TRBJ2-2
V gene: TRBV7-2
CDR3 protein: CASSLATTGELFF

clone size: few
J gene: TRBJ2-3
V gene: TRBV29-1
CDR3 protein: CSVVDSENTQYF

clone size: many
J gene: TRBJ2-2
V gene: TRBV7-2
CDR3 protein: CASSLVLAGLGELFF

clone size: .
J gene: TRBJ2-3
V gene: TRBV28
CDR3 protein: CASLSFRDGTDTQYF

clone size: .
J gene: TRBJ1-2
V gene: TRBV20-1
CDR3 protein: CSARGVQTGAPYGYTF

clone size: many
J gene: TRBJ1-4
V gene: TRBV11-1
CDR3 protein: CASSSSRGSTNEKLFF

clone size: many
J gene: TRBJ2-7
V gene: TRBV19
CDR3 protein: CASSISGAAYEQYF

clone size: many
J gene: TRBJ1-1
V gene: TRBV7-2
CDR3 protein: CASSLNGQGAREAFF

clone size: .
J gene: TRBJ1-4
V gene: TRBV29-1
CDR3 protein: CSFKDSNEKLFF

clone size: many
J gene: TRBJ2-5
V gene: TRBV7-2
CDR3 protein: CASSLLGPRETQYF

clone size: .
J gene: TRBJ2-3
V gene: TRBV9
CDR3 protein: CASSARQGEIADTQYF

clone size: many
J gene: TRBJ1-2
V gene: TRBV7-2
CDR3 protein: CASSPSGNYGYTF

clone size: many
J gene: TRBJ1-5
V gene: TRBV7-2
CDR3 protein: CASSFDRVGNQPQHF

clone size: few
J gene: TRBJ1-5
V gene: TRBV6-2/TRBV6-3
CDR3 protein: CASSYRAGGRSNQPQHF

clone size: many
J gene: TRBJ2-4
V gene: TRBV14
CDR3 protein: CASSQGNRNIQYF

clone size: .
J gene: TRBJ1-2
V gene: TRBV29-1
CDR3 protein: CSVHFGLGGYTF

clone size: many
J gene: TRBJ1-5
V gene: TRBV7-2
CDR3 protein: CASSYLLGEPNQPQHF

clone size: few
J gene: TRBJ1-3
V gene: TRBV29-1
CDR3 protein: CSVEVGQGGNTIYF

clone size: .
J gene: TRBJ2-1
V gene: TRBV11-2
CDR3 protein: CASSFPRGQTNNEQFF